A selection of T cell receptor beta chains follows, all from one sample in a study of cytomegalovirus exposure and HLA in healthy donors. Only in-frame clones appear in the TCRdb table, and some are missing; sequencing was by immunoSEQ multiplex PCR. The table includes about 170,000 clones, roughly 80% detected once. Sequencing used PBMCs. Receptor source: a male donor in good health and CMV-seronegative. The CDR3 runs from the conserved cysteine through the conserved F or W. The order of the fields is CDR3 length, D gene, clone size, J gene, V gene, CDR3 DNA, CDR3 protein. D genes are given only for firm matches. Clone size, where shown, is once, few, many, or a class for clones that have expanded.

CDR3 length: 15; D gene: NA; clone size: NA; J gene: TRBJ1-1; V gene: TRBV6-5; CDR3 DNA: TGTGCCAGCAGCCGTGGGACAATGGGGAGCACTGAAGCTTTCTTT; CDR3 protein: CASSRGTMGSTEAFF
CDR3 length: 14; D gene: NA; clone size: NA; J gene: TRBJ1-1; V gene: TRBV2; CDR3 DNA: TGTGCCAGCAGTGAACTGACAGCGAACACTGAAGCTTTCTTT; CDR3 protein: CASSELTANTEAFF
CDR3 length: 14; D gene: TRBD1; clone size: NA; J gene: TRBJ2-3; V gene: TRBV29-1; CDR3 DNA: TGCAGCGTTGGGGTGGCAGGGGGCGGGCATACGCAGTATTTT; CDR3 protein: CSVGVAGGGHTQYF
CDR3 length: 12; D gene: NA; clone size: NA; J gene: TRBJ1-2; V gene: TRBV13; CDR3 DNA: TGTGCCAGCAGCTTAGTCACTGGTGGCTACACCTTC; CDR3 protein: CASSLVTGGYTF
CDR3 length: 13; D gene: NA; clone size: NA; J gene: TRBJ1-3; V gene: TRBV15; CDR3 DNA: TGTGCCACCAGCCCCAGGCCTGGAAACACCATATATTTT; CDR3 protein: CATSPRPGNTIYF
CDR3 length: 14; D gene: NA; clone size: NA; J gene: TRBJ2-7; V gene: TRBV28; CDR3 DNA: TGTGCCAGCAGTCGTTTAAGTCAGTTCTCCGAGCAGTACTTC; CDR3 protein: CASSRLSQFSEQYF
CDR3 length: 17; D gene: TRBD1; clone size: NA; J gene: TRBJ2-7; V gene: TRBV5-1; CDR3 DNA: TGCGCCAGCAGCCCAGGGTTAGGGACAGGTCCTTCCTACGAGCAGTACTTC; CDR3 protein: CASSPGLGTGPSYEQYF
CDR3 length: 12; D gene: NA; clone size: NA; J gene: TRBJ1-1; V gene: TRBV18; CDR3 DNA: TGTGCCAGCTCACCAGGGGGCTCTGAAGCTTTCTTT; CDR3 protein: CASSPGGSEAFF
CDR3 length: 15; D gene: NA; clone size: NA; J gene: TRBJ2-3; V gene: TRBV27; CDR3 DNA: TGTGCCAGCCGAATTGGGGCTTTTAGCACAGATACGCAGTATTTT; CDR3 protein: CASRIGAFSTDTQYF
CDR3 length: 15; D gene: TRBD2; clone size: NA; J gene: TRBJ2-1; V gene: TRBV11-2; CDR3 DNA: TGTGCCAGCAGCTTGACTAGCGGGGGGCTAAATGAGCAGTTCTTC; CDR3 protein: CASSLTSGGLNEQFF
CDR3 length: 17; D gene: NA; clone size: NA; J gene: TRBJ2-1; V gene: TRBV5-1; CDR3 DNA: TGCGCCAGCAGACCTCGGCACAATGGGGGGTCCTACAATGAGCAGTTCTTC; CDR3 protein: CASRPRHNGGSYNEQFF
CDR3 length: 17; D gene: NA; clone size: NA; J gene: TRBJ1-1; V gene: TRBV2; CDR3 DNA: TGTGCCAGCATTCTTTTACAGGGTGAAAGTCGGAACACTGAAGCTTTCTTT; CDR3 protein: CASILLQGESRNTEAFF
CDR3 length: 13; D gene: NA; clone size: NA; J gene: TRBJ2-3; V gene: TRBV6-6; CDR3 DNA: TGTGCCAGCAGTCAAGGGGGCACAGATACGCAGTATTTT; CDR3 protein: CASSQGGTDTQYF
CDR3 length: 16; D gene: NA; clone size: NA; J gene: TRBJ2-5; V gene: TRBV2; CDR3 DNA: TGTGCCAGCAGAGGAGACGGAGGGGCGGGTTTTCAGGAGCAGTACTTC; CDR3 protein: CASRGDGGAGFQEQYF
CDR3 length: 16; D gene: TRBD2; clone size: NA; J gene: TRBJ2-1; V gene: TRBV11-3; CDR3 DNA: TGTGCCAGCAGCGCCCGGACTAGCGGGGGATACAATGAGCAGTTCTTC; CDR3 protein: CASSARTSGGYNEQFF
CDR3 length: 13; D gene: NA; clone size: few; J gene: TRBJ1-2; V gene: TRBV6-1; CDR3 DNA: TGTGCCAGCAGTGAAGGTCAGAACTATGGCTACACCTTC; CDR3 protein: CASSEGQNYGYTF
CDR3 length: 14; D gene: TRBD1; clone size: NA; J gene: TRBJ2-7; V gene: TRBV6-5; CDR3 DNA: TGTGCCAGCAGTCGACAGGGGGGCTCCTACGAGCAGTACTTC; CDR3 protein: CASSRQGGSYEQYF
CDR3 length: 15; D gene: NA; clone size: NA; J gene: TRBJ1-6; V gene: TRBV5-1; CDR3 DNA: TGCGCCAGCAGCTTGGGTTGGGCAGGGAATTCACCCCTCCACTTT; CDR3 protein: CASSLGWAGNSPLHF
CDR3 length: 15; D gene: NA; clone size: NA; J gene: TRBJ1-1; V gene: TRBV6-6; CDR3 DNA: TGTGCCAGCAGTTACTATTCAGGGGAGGGCACTGAAGCTTTCTTT; CDR3 protein: CASSYYSGEGTEAFF
CDR3 length: 13; D gene: NA; clone size: NA; J gene: TRBJ1-1; V gene: TRBV6-5; CDR3 DNA: TGTGCCAGCAGCCGGTCAGGGTACACTGAAGCTTTCTTT; CDR3 protein: CASSRSGYTEAFF
CDR3 length: 17; D gene: TRBD1; clone size: NA; J gene: TRBJ1-6; V gene: TRBV4-2; CDR3 DNA: TGTGCCAGCAGCCAAGAAGTCTCCGGACAGGGGGATTCACCCCTCCACTTT; CDR3 protein: CASSQEVSGQGDSPLHF
CDR3 length: 15; D gene: TRBD1; clone size: NA; J gene: TRBJ2-7; V gene: TRBV10-3; CDR3 DNA: TGTGCCATCAGTGAGACAGGGGTTGCCTCCTACGAGCAGTACTTC; CDR3 protein: CAISETGVASYEQYF
CDR3 length: 13; D gene: NA; clone size: NA; J gene: TRBJ1-2; V gene: TRBV27; CDR3 DNA: TGTGCCAGCAGTGCGCCCAGGGGTCGTGGCTACACCTTC; CDR3 protein: CASSAPRGRGYTF
CDR3 length: 15; D gene: NA; clone size: NA; J gene: TRBJ2-1; V gene: TRBV14; CDR3 DNA: TGTGCCAGCAGCCGCGGGGATGGGTCCTACAATGAGCAGTTCTTC; CDR3 protein: CASSRGDGSYNEQFF
CDR3 length: 15; D gene: NA; clone size: NA; J gene: TRBJ2-7; V gene: TRBV7-8; CDR3 DNA: TGTGCCAGCAGCCGCCCCGGGATCTTAACCTACGAGCAGTACTTC; CDR3 protein: CASSRPGILTYEQYF
CDR3 length: 16; D gene: TRBD2; clone size: NA; J gene: TRBJ2-3; V gene: TRBV10-3; CDR3 DNA: TGTGCCATCAGTGAGCAGGGACTAGCGGGGGGGGATACGCAGTATTTT; CDR3 protein: CAISEQGLAGGDTQYF
CDR3 length: 14; D gene: NA; clone size: once; J gene: TRBJ1-1; V gene: TRBV7-2; CDR3 DNA: TGTGCCAGCCACATTCGCCAGGGGTCTACTGAAGCTTTCTTT; CDR3 protein: CASHIRQGSTEAFF
CDR3 length: 18; D gene: TRBD2; clone size: NA; J gene: TRBJ2-3; V gene: TRBV7-2; CDR3 DNA: TGTGCCAGCAGCTTAGTGGGCGGGGGGGCCGGGTCTGGAGATACGCAGTATTTT; CDR3 protein: CASSLVGGGAGSGDTQYF
CDR3 length: 12; D gene: TRBD1; clone size: NA; J gene: TRBJ2-7; V gene: TRBV6-1; CDR3 DNA: TGTGCCAGCAGTGATTGGGACAGGACACTGTACTTC; CDR3 protein: CASSDWDRTLYF
CDR3 length: 13; D gene: NA; clone size: once; J gene: TRBJ1-5; V gene: TRBV15; CDR3 DNA: TGTGCCACCAGCAGAGTTTTCGGGGTGGCCCAGCATTTT; CDR3 protein: CATSRVFGVAQHF
CDR3 length: 15; D gene: TRBD1; clone size: NA; J gene: TRBJ2-2; V gene: TRBV5-6; CDR3 DNA: TGTGCCAGCAGTTCCGACAGGGGGAAGGTCGGGGAGCTGTTTTTT; CDR3 protein: CASSSDRGKVGELFF
CDR3 length: 14; D gene: NA; clone size: few; J gene: TRBJ1-1; V gene: TRBV9; CDR3 DNA: TGTGCCAGCAGCGTGTCAGCGGAGAACACTGAAGCTTTCTTT; CDR3 protein: CASSVSAENTEAFF
CDR3 length: 18; D gene: TRBD1; clone size: few; J gene: TRBJ2-6; V gene: TRBV27; CDR3 DNA: TGTGCCAGCAGTTTTTTGGGGACAGGCCTCTCTGGGGCCAACGTCCTGACTTTC; CDR3 protein: CASSFLGTGLSGANVLTF
CDR3 length: 15; D gene: TRBD2; clone size: once; J gene: TRBJ2-4; V gene: TRBV5-1; CDR3 DNA: TGCGCCAGCAGCCGCGGGGGGCCGAACGAAAACATTCAGTACTTC; CDR3 protein: CASSRGGPNENIQYF
CDR3 length: 18; D gene: NA; clone size: NA; J gene: TRBJ1-2; V gene: TRBV4-3; CDR3 DNA: TGCGCCAGCAGCCAAGCGGGGGTTGGGGGAACAGCTAACTATGGCTACACCTTC; CDR3 protein: CASSQAGVGGTANYGYTF
CDR3 length: 16; D gene: TRBD1; clone size: NA; J gene: TRBJ1-6; V gene: TRBV5-1; CDR3 DNA: TGCGCCAGCAGCCCTATTCCGGACAGGAGTAATTCACCCCTCCACTTT; CDR3 protein: CASSPIPDRSNSPLHF
CDR3 length: 18; D gene: TRBD2; clone size: NA; J gene: TRBJ2-1; V gene: TRBV7-9; CDR3 DNA: TGTGCCAGCAGCCCCGGACTAGCGGGGGCCACATTATACAATGAGCAGTTCTTC; CDR3 protein: CASSPGLAGATLYNEQFF
CDR3 length: 16; D gene: NA; clone size: NA; J gene: TRBJ1-4; V gene: TRBV5-6; CDR3 DNA: TGTGCCAGCAGCCTCGTCTCGGCAGGAGGGAAGGAAAAACTGTTTTTT; CDR3 protein: CASSLVSAGGKEKLFF
CDR3 length: 13; D gene: TRBD1; clone size: once; J gene: TRBJ2-7; V gene: TRBV7-8; CDR3 DNA: TGTGCCAGCAGCCCGGGACAGTACTACGAGCAGTACTTC; CDR3 protein: CASSPGQYYEQYF
CDR3 length: 14; D gene: NA; clone size: NA; J gene: TRBJ2-3; V gene: TRBV5-4; CDR3 DNA: TGTGCCAGCAGCTTGGGACTTAGCACAGATACGCAGTATTTT; CDR3 protein: CASSLGLSTDTQYF
CDR3 length: 14; D gene: TRBD2; clone size: NA; J gene: TRBJ2-3; V gene: TRBV18; CDR3 DNA: TGTGCCAGCTCACCGGGACTAGCGGGGGATACGCAGTATTTT; CDR3 protein: CASSPGLAGDTQYF
CDR3 length: 13; D gene: NA; clone size: NA; J gene: TRBJ2-3; V gene: TRBV9; CDR3 DNA: TGTGCCAGCAGCGTAGACAGGGAAGATACGCAGTATTTT; CDR3 protein: CASSVDREDTQYF
CDR3 length: 15; D gene: NA; clone size: NA; J gene: TRBJ2-6; V gene: TRBV18; CDR3 DNA: TGTGCCAGCTCACCAACAGTCTCTGGGGCCAACGTCCTGACTTTC; CDR3 protein: CASSPTVSGANVLTF
CDR3 length: 18; D gene: TRBD2; clone size: NA; J gene: TRBJ2-4; V gene: TRBV5-1; CDR3 DNA: TGCGCCAGCAGCCCCGGACTAGCGGGGGGACATGCCAAAAACATTCAGTACTTC; CDR3 protein: CASSPGLAGGHAKNIQYF
CDR3 length: 15; D gene: TRBD1; clone size: once; J gene: TRBJ2-2; V gene: TRBV5-4; CDR3 DNA: TGTGCCAGCAGCTTGGGGACAGGGGGCTCCGGGGAGCTGTTTTTT; CDR3 protein: CASSLGTGGSGELFF
CDR3 length: 17; D gene: TRBD1; clone size: NA; J gene: TRBJ1-5; V gene: TRBV19; CDR3 DNA: TGTGCCAGTAGTGCCCCCGACAGGGGACGCCGGAATCAGCCCCAGCATTTT; CDR3 protein: CASSAPDRGRRNQPQHF
CDR3 length: 14; D gene: NA; clone size: NA; J gene: TRBJ1-2; V gene: TRBV27; CDR3 DNA: TGTGCCAGCAGTTTATCTGGGGTCGAGGGTGGCTACACCTTC; CDR3 protein: CASSLSGVEGGYTF
CDR3 length: 15; D gene: NA; clone size: NA; J gene: TRBJ2-7; V gene: TRBV4-1; CDR3 DNA: TGCGCCAGCAGCCACGGCCAGGGCCCCGTCTACGAGCAGTACTTC; CDR3 protein: CASSHGQGPVYEQYF
CDR3 length: 13; D gene: NA; clone size: NA; J gene: TRBJ2-7; V gene: TRBV18; CDR3 DNA: TGTGCCAGCTCTGCAGCGGCCTCCTACGAGCAGTACTTC; CDR3 protein: CASSAAASYEQYF
CDR3 length: 14; D gene: NA; clone size: NA; J gene: TRBJ1-2; V gene: TRBV10-1; CDR3 DNA: TGCGCCAGCAGTGAGTCCGGGACAACCTATGGCTACACCTTC; CDR3 protein: CASSESGTTYGYTF
CDR3 length: 18; D gene: NA; clone size: NA; J gene: TRBJ1-2; V gene: TRBV21-1; CDR3 DNA: TGTGCCAGCAGCAAAGAATTGACCCTCGGGGGGCTATGCTATGGCTACACCTTC; CDR3 protein: CASSKELTLGGLCYGYTF
CDR3 length: 14; D gene: NA; clone size: NA; J gene: TRBJ1-5; V gene: TRBV19; CDR3 DNA: TGTGCCAGTAGTATTTACCGGGGTAATCAGCCCCAGCATTTT; CDR3 protein: CASSIYRGNQPQHF
CDR3 length: 13; D gene: TRBD1; clone size: few; J gene: TRBJ1-2; V gene: TRBV6-6; CDR3 DNA: TGTGCCATTTCAGGGGGCTGGGGCTATGGCTACACCTTC; CDR3 protein: CAISGGWGYGYTF
CDR3 length: 17; D gene: TRBD1; clone size: NA; J gene: TRBJ2-1; V gene: TRBV7-9; CDR3 DNA: TGTGCCAGCAGCTACGGGACAGGGTATAGCTCCTACAATGAGCAGTTCTTC; CDR3 protein: CASSYGTGYSSYNEQFF